This T cell receptor beta chain comes out of a study of neoadjuvant nivolumab and ipilimumab in lung cancer. Study-wide findings and caveats: Compared with tumor-adjacent uninvolved lung, resected tumors showed greater richness and clonality. TCR clonality did not significantly correlate with pathologic tumor regression.

CDR3 size: 15 residues. Trimming cost V 6 bases and J 7 bases; bases outside gene matches: 12. Germline V gene lookup returns CDR1 MNHEY and CDR2 SVGAGI. Sequencing used immunoSEQ multiplex PCR; TCRdb keeps in-frame clones, though not all of them. The sample yields about 38,000 clones, about 88% seen once. Remarks on this clone: Its antigen is not known.

The TCR sequence derives from an adult with non-small cell lung cancer. J is TRBJ2-1 and V is TRBV6-5; the match to TRBD2 covers 7 bases. The sample consisted of peripheral blood, taken before neoadjuvant nivolumab, alone or with ipilimumab. CDR3 nucleotides: TGTGCCAGCAGACCTACCAGACTAGCATTAAATGAGCAGTTCTTC. This translates into CASRPTRLALNEQFF.